This T cell receptor beta chain was retrieved from a study of blood T cell repertoires in COVID-19. Study in general: Specimens from acute and convalescent COVID-19 originated in the United States, Italy and Spain. PBMCs, B-cell-depleted T cells, or T cells provided the cDNA or gDNA that made up the material.

Authors' analysis steps: Scientists estimated how many nucleated cells there were by amplifying reference gene primers. Clones were read by immunoSEQ multiplex PCR, and TCRdb kept only the in-frame ones, dropping some. The V and J calls and clone size come from that table; D and trimming were worked out from the DNA. The sample records roughly 40,000 clones, approximately 84% being singletons. This CDR3 region has 18 residues. V trimming: 8 bases; J trimming: 0 bases; junction bases outside the gene matches: 18. CDR1 is LNHDA and CDR2 is SQIVND in the germline V gene (reference sequence). Sequencing input: peripheral blood. The TCR originated in a man older than 75 with active or convalescent COVID-19. The rearrangement uses TRBV19 and TRBJ1-2, with 7 bases lining up with TRBD1. The CDR3 sequence is CASYYQNRGNTANYGYTF. As DNA, the CDR3 is TGTGCCAGTTACTACCAAAACAGGGGAAACACCGCTAACTATGGCTACACCTTC.